Following are 21 T cell receptor beta chains from one sample sequenced in a study of shared clonotypes between healthy human individuals. Positively selected for CCR7, the CD45RO-negative cells used as naive CD8 cells excluded terminally differentiated effector memory CD45RA+ cells. Clones were sequenced by immunoSEQ multiplex PCR, and TCRdb holds only the in-frame ones, with some missing. This table has some 2 million clones, about 95% appearing once. Sequenced input: naive CD8+ T cells sorted from blood. Source of these receptors: a young man in good health.

The rearrangement uses TRBV7-9 and TRBJ1-3; maybe TRBD1 (5 bases). This CDR3 comprises 15 residues. With 5 bases removed from V and 4 bases from J, the gap between germline ends came to 15 bases. Looked up from germline, CDR1 is SEHNR and CDR2 is FQNEAQ (reference sequence). The CDR3: CASSQTEGVGNTIYF. The CDR3 DNA sequence: TGTGCCAGCAGCCAGACAGAAGGAGTAGGAAACACCATATATTTT.

The chain is built from TRBV5-1 and TRBJ2-1; D is perhaps TRBD2 (6 bases). The CDR3 consists of 11 residues. Trimming shortened V by 0 bases and J by 16 bases, and 11 bases separated the two germline ends. Germline loops: CDR1 SGHRS, CDR2 YFSETQ. The CDR3 nucleotides are TGCGCCAGCAGCTTGGGACTAGACCTTTTCTTC. Translated: CASSLGLDLFF.

The J gene is TRBJ2-1, the V gene TRBV15, with 13 bases lining up with TRBD2. CDR3 length: 17 amino acids. V lost 0 bases to trimming and J lost 7 bases; unmatched junction nucleotides: 6. Germline loops: CDR1 LNHNV, CDR2 YYDKDF (reference sequence). CDR3 sequence reads: CATSRDLGLAGANEQFF. CDR3 sequence (DNA): TGTGCCACCAGCAGAGACCTAGGACTAGCGGGGGCGAATGAGCAGTTCTTC. Supplemented by reference TRBV15 and TRBJ2-1, the full variable domain reads DAMVIQNPRYQVTQFGKPVTLSCSQTLNHNVMYWYQQKSSQAPKLLFHYYDKDFNNEADTPDNFQSRRPNTSFCFLDIRSPGLGDTAMYLCATSRDLGLAGANEQFFGPGTRLTVL.

V usage is TRBV30 and J usage is TRBJ2-7, with 8 bases identical to TRBD2. The CDR3 runs 13 residues. The germline CDR1 and CDR2 sequences are GTSNPN and SVGIG (reference sequence). V shed 3 bases and J 3 bases; nucleotides not matched to a gene: 4. Here the CDR3 DNA reads TGTGCCTGGAGGGGTAGCGGGATCTACGAGCAGTACTTC. It yields the protein CAWRGSGIYEQYF. The entire variable domain, with the rest obtained from reference TRBV30 and TRBJ2-7, is as follows: SQTIHQWPATLVQPVGSPLSLECTVEGTSNPNLYWYRQAAGRGLQLLFYSVGIGQISSEVPQNLSASRPQDRQFILSSKKLLLSDSGFYLCAWRGSGIYEQYFGPGTRLTVT.

A word on this clone: Other DNA sequences in this sample translate to the same CDR3. The rearrangement uses TRBV7-9 and TRBJ2-7; tentatively, D is TRBD2 (5 bases). From germline, CDR1 is SEHNR and CDR2 FQNEAQ (reference sequence). The germline V and J ends were trimmed by 4 bases and 4 bases, with 8 bases remaining between them. This CDR3 spans 12 amino acids. The CDR3 bases are TGTGCCAGCAGCTGGACGGGGTACGAGCAGTACTTC. Protein sequence: CASSWTGYEQYF.

This chain uses TRBV11-2 with TRBJ2-5; TRBD2 might be the D (7 bases). V was shortened by 0 bases and J by 5 bases, with 19 bases between the two germline ends. This CDR3 has 17 residues. The germline V gene has CDR1 SGHAT and CDR2 FQNNGV. CDR3 amino acids: CASSLDNNGGLWETQYF. CDR3 nucleotides: TGTGCCAGCAGCTTAGACAATAACGGGGGGCTGTGGGAGACCCAGTACTTC.

V usage is TRBV4-3 and J usage is TRBJ1-1; D unresolved. Trimming took 0 bases from V and 8 from J, leaving 7 bases between them. Germline V CDR1 and CDR2: LGHNA, YSLEER. The CDR3 has 12 amino acids. CDR3: CASSQDHGEAFF. In DNA, the CDR3 is TGCGCCAGCAGCCAAGATCACGGGGAAGCTTTCTTT.

J is TRBJ2-1 and V is TRBV27; D possibly corresponds to TRBD2 (5 bases). This CDR3 comprises 16 residues. Trimming left V 2 bases short and J 3 bases short, with 14 bases between. In germline, CDR1 is MNHEY, CDR2 SMNVEV (reference sequence). DNA of the CDR3: TGTGCCAGCAGTTTAACCCCTAGCCTACACTACAATGAGCAGTTCTTC. Protein: CASSLTPSLHYNEQFF.

The chain has TRBV27 and TRBJ2-4; TRBD1 or TRBD2 may be the D gene (5 bases each). Germline CDR1 and CDR2: MNHEY and SMNVEV (reference sequence). The CDR3 contains 13 residues. Trimming pared 8 bases from V and 5 bases from J, leaving 13 bases between. Here the CDR3 reads CASLGVEENIQYF. In DNA, the CDR3 is TGTGCCAGCTTGGGGGTAGAGGAAAACATTCAGTACTTC.

Worth noting for this clone: At one of its ends the junction is not consistent with the germline gene, which may arise from a read error. This rearrangement joins TRBV7-2 to TRBJ2-7, with 8 positions matching TRBD1. Germline CDR1 reads SGHTA; CDR2 reads FQGNSA. CDR3 length: 14 amino acids. CDR3 in DNA: TGTGCCAGCAGCCCCAGACAGGGGTACTACGAGCAGTACTTT. Translation: CASSPRQGYYEQYF. Full variable domain (rest looked up from reference TRBV7-2 and TRBJ2-7): GAGVSQSPSNKVTEKGKDVELRCDPISGHTALYWYRQSLGQGLEFLIYFQGNSAPDKSGLPSDRFSAERTGGSVSTLTIQRTQQEDSAVYLCASSPRQGYYEQYFGPGTRLTVT.

The chain is built from TRBV21-1 and TRBJ2-7; the D call of TRBD1 is as the table states it, not checked on the DNA. TRBV21-1 is a pseudogene. CDR3 length equals 14 residues. The CDR3, as DNA: TGTGCCAGCAGCATCGGGGGACAGGGGCCCGAGCAGTACTTC. Translated: CASSIGGQGPEQYF.

This chain links TRBV14 with TRBJ2-7; maybe TRBD2 (6 bases). Trimming shortened V by 0 bases and J by 7 bases, and 19 bases separated the two germline ends. Per germline, CDR1 SGHDN and CDR2 FVKESK. The CDR3 has 16 residues. The CDR3: CASSQDRTGAEWEQYF. Here the CDR3 DNA reads TGTGCCAGCAGCCAAGATCGAACGGGAGCAGAGTGGGAGCAGTACTTC.

The gene calls are TRBV9 and TRBJ1-2, with TRBD1 matching over 7 bases. The junction had 6 bases not matched to a gene; V was cut back by 0 bases and J by 4 bases. The CDR3 runs to 15 residues. Germline CDR1 SGDLS, CDR2 YYNGEE. The CDR3 DNA reads TGTGCCAGCAGCGTAGGAAGGACAGGAATCTATGGCTACACCTTC. Translation: CASSVGRTGIYGYTF. Full variable domain (outside the CDR3, taken from reference TRBV9 and TRBJ1-2): DSGVTQTPKHLITATGQRVTLRCSPRSGDLSVYWYQQSLDQGLQFLIQYYNGEERAKGNILERFSAQQFPDLHSELNLSSLELGDSALYFCASSVGRTGIYGYTFGSGTRLTVV.

This chain joins TRBV5-6 and TRBJ2-2; weak D call: TRBD2 (6 bases). V shed 0 bases and J shed 6 bases, with 15 bases lying between them. The CDR3 runs 16 residues. CDR1 and CDR2 (germline): SGHDT, YYEEEE. The CDR3 region is CASSLGQGGFAGELFF. The CDR3 DNA reads TGTGCCAGCAGCTTGGGGCAGGGAGGATTTGCCGGGGAGCTGTTTTTT.

This chain links TRBV5-1 with TRBJ2-5; a weak D match, TRBD1 (5 bases). The V gene's germline CDR1 is SGHRS and CDR2 YFSETQ. This CDR3 is 16 amino acids long. Trimming took 2 bases from V and 1 from J, leaving 15 bases between them. The CDR3 DNA reads as TGCGCCAGCAGCTTTATTCAACAGGCCCTCCAAGAGACCCAGTACTTC. Its protein product is CASSFIQQALQETQYF.

This rearrangement joins TRBV5-3 to TRBJ1-2, with unresolved D. TRBV5-3 is flagged as an ORF with uncertain function. This CDR3 region has 15 residues. V was pared by 1 base and J by 1 base, with 11 bases between. Here the CDR3 reads CARSLIPENNYGYTF. The DNA for the CDR3 is TGTGCCAGAAGCTTGATACCAGAGAATAACTATGGCTACACCTTC.

J is TRBJ2-7 and V is TRBV10-1, with 13 bases that match TRBD2. The CDR3 sequence is 19 residues long. Germline CDR1 and CDR2: WNHNN and SYGVQD (reference sequence). The junction had 13 bases not matched to a gene; V was cut back by 5 bases and J by 0 bases. CDR3 residues: CASSPLTTSGGTSSYEQYF. Written as DNA, the CDR3 is TGCGCCAGCAGTCCCTTAACGACTAGCGGGGGGACAAGCTCCTACGAGCAGTACTTC.

The chain employs TRBV28 and TRBJ2-3, with 11 positions matching TRBD2. V lost 6 bases and J lost 5; bases outside the gene matches: 4. This CDR3 is 14 amino acids long. Germline lookup yields CDR1 MDHEN and CDR2 SYDVKM. Here the CDR3 reads CASRLAGEIDTQYF. The CDR3 nucleotides read TGTGCCAGCAGACTAGCGGGAGAGATAGATACGCAGTATTTT.

The chain carries TRBV20-1 and TRBJ2-7; no definite D call. Per germline, CDR1 DFQATT and CDR2 SNEGSKA (reference sequence). V lost 5 bases, J lost 3 bases, and 8 bases lay in between. The length of the CDR3 is 11 residues. Here the CDR3 DNA reads TGCAGTGCTCCCCAAGACTACGAGCAGTACTTC. Its protein is CSAPQDYEQYF.

The chain recombines TRBV29-1 with TRBJ2-1; TRBD2 is a possible D gene (6 bases). Trimming pared 5 bases from V and 1 base from J, leaving 12 bases between. CDR3 length: 14 amino acids. The germline gives CDR1 SQVTM, CDR2 ANQGSEA. CDR3 in amino acids: CSVLAGGSYNEQFF. CDR3 DNA sequence: TGCAGCGTTTTGGCCGGGGGTTCCTACAATGAGCAGTTCTTC.

About this clone itself: The same CDR3 also results from other DNA sequences found in this sample. J is TRBJ2-7 and V is TRBV2; unclear D gene. The V end lost 2 bases, the J end lost 5 bases, and 1 base lay between the germline ends. The CDR3 runs to 10 residues. Looked up from germline, CDR1 is SNHLY and CDR2 is FYNNEI. CDR3 region: CASSENEQYF. The CDR3 DNA reads as TGTGCCAGCAGTGAAAACGAGCAGTACTTC.